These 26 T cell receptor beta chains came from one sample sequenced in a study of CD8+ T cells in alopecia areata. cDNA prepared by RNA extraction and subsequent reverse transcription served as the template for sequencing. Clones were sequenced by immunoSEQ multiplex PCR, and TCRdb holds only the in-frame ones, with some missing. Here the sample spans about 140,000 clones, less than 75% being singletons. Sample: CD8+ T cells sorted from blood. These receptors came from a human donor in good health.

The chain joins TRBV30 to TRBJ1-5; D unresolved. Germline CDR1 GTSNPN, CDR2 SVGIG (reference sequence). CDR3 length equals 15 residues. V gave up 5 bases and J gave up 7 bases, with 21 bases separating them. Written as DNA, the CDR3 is TGTGCCTGGGGCGAGGGAAAAGTCGGGTCACAGCCCCAGCATTTT. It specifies CAWGEGKVGSQPQHF.

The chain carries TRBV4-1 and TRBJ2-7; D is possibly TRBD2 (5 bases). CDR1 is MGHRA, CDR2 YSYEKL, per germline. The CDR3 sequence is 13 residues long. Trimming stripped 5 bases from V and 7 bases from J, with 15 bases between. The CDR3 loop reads CASSTVTSNEQYF. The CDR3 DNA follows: TGCGCCAGCAGCACCGTCACTAGTAATGAGCAGTACTTC.

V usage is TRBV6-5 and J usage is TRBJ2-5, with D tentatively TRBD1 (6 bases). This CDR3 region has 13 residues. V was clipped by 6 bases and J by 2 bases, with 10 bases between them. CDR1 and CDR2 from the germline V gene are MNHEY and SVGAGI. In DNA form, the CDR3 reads TGTGCCAGCAGCATACAGGGTCAAGAGACCCAGTACTTC. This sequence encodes CASSIQGQETQYF.

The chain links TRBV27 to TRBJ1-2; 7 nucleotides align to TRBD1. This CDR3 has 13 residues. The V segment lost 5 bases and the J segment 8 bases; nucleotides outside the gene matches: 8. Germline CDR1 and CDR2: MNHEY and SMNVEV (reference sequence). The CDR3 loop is CASSPDRVNGYTF. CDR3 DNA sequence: TGTGCCAGCAGTCCCGACAGGGTCAACGGCTACACCTTC.

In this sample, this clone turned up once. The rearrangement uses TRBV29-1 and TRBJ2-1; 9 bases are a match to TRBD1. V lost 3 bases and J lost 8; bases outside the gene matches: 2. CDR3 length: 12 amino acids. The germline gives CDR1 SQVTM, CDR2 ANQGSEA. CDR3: CSVEDRGDEQFF. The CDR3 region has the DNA TGCAGCGTTGAGGACAGGGGCGATGAGCAGTTCTTC.

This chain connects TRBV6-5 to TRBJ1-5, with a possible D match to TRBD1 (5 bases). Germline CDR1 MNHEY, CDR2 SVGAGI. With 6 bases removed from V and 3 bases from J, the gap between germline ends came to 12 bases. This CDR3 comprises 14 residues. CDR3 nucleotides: TGTGCCAGCAGCCCGCAGGGTAACAATCAGCCCCAGCATTTT. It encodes CASSPQGNNQPQHF.

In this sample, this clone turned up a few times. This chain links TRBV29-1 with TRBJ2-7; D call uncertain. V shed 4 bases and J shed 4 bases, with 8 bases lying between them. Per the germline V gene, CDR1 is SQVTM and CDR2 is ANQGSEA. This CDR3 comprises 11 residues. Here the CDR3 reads CSVADGYEQYF. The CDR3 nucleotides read TGCAGCGTTGCGGACGGGTACGAGCAGTACTTC.

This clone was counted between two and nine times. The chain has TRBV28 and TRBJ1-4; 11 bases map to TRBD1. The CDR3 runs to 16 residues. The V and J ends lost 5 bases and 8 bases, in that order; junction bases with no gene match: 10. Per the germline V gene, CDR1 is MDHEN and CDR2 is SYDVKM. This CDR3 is CASSGWTGGSEEKLFF. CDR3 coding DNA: TGTGCCAGCAGTGGATGGACAGGGGGCTCAGAAGAAAAACTGTTTTTT.

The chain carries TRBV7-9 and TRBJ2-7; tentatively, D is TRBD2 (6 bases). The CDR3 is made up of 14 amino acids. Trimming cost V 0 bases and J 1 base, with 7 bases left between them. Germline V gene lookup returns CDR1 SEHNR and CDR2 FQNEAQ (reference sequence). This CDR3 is CASSLAGGSYEQYF. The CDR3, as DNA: TGTGCCAGCAGCTTAGCGGGAGGTTCCTACGAGCAGTACTTC.

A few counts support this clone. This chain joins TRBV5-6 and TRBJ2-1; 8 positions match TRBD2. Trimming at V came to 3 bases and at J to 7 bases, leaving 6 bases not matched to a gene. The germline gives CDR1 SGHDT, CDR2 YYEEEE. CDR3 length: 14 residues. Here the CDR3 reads CASSSGLAGNEQFF. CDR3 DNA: TGTGCCAGCAGCTCAGGACTAGCCGGGAATGAGCAGTTCTTC.

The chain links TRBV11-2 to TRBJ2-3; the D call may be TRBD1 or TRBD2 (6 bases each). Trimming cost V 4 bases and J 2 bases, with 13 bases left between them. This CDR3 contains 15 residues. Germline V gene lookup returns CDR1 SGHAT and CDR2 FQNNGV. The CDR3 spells CASSSMRGDTDTQYF. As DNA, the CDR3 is TGTGCCAGCAGCTCGATGAGGGGGGACACAGATACGCAGTATTTT.

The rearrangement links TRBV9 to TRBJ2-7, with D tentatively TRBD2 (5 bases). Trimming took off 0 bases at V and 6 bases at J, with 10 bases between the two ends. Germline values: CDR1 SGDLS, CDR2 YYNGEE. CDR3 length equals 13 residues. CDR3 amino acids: CASSVALGSEQYF. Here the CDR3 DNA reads TGTGCCAGCAGCGTAGCTTTAGGGAGCGAGCAGTACTTC.

The CDR3 bases are TGTGCCAGCAGCCGAGGGGGGAGCGGGTACGAGCAGTACTTC. The encoded protein is CASSRGGSGYEQYF. This chain connects TRBV7-8 to TRBJ2-7, with D perhaps matching TRBD1 or TRBD2 (6 bases each). This CDR3 has 14 residues. The germline V gene has CDR1 SGHVS and CDR2 FQNEAQ. Trimming pared 5 bases from V and 4 bases from J, leaving 15 bases between. The full variable domain, with the rest looked up from reference TRBV7-8 and TRBJ2-7, is GAGVSQSPRYKVAKRGQDVALRCDPISGHVSLFWYQQALGQGPEFLTYFQNEAQLDKSGLPSDRFFAERPEGSVSTLKIQRTQQEDSAVYLCASSRGGSGYEQYFGPGTRLTVT.

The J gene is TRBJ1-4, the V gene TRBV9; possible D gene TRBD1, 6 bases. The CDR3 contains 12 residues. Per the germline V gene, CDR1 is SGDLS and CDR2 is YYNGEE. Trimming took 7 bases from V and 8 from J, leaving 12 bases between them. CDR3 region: CASGGQGEKLFF. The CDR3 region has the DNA TGTGCCAGCGGAGGGCAGGGGGAAAAACTGTTTTTT.

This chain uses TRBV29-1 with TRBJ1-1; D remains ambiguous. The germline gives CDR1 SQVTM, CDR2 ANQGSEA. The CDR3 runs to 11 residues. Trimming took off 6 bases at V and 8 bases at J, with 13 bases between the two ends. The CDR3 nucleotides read TGCAGCGTACCAATGAGGGAGGAAGCTTTCTTT. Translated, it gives CSVPMREEAFF.

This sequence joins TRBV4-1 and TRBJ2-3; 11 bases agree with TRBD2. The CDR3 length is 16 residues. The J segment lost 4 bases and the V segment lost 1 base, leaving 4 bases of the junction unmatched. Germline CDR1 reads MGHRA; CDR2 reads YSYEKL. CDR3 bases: TGCGCCAGCAGCCAAGTTAGCGGGAGGGGTGCAGATACGCAGTATTTT. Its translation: CASSQVSGRGADTQYF.

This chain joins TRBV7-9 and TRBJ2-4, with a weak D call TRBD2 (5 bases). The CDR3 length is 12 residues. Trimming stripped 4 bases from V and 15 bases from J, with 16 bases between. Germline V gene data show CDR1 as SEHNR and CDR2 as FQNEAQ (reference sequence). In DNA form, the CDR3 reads TGTGCCAGCAGCTCGGTCCCGGGGAGTGCGTACTTC. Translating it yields CASSSVPGSAYF.

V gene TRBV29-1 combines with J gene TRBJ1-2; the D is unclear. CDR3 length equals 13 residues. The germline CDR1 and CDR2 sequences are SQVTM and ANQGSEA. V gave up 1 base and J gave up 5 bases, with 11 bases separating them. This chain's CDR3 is CSVEGGESYGYTF. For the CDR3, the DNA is TGCAGCGTTGAAGGCGGTGAGTCGTATGGCTACACCTTC.

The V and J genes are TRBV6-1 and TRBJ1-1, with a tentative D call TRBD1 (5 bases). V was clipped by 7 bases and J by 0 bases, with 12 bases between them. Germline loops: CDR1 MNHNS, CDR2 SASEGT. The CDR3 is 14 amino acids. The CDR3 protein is CASMYSGLNTEAFF. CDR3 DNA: TGTGCCAGCATGTACTCAGGGTTGAACACTGAAGCTTTCTTT.

The CDR3, as DNA: TGCGCCAGCAGCTTGGGCAGGGAGAAAGGTGAAGCTTTCTTT. It encodes CASSLGREKGEAFF. The chain uses TRBV5-1 and TRBJ1-1; the D gene is possibly TRBD1 (5 bases). Between the trimmed V and J ends, which lost 0 bases and 7 bases, there was a span of 13 bases. The CDR3 contains 14 residues. The germline gives CDR1 SGHRS, CDR2 YFSETQ. Full variable domain (rest looked up from reference TRBV5-1 and TRBJ1-1): KAGVTQTPRYLIKTRGQQVTLSCSPISGHRSVSWYQQTPGQGLQFLFEYFSETQRNKGNFPGRFSGRQFSNSRSEMNVSTLELGDSALYLCASSLGREKGEAFFGQGTRLTVV.

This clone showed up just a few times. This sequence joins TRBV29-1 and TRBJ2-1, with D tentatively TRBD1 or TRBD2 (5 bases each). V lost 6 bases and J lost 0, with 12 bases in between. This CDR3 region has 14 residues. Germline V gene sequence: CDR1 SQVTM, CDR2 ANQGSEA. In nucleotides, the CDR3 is TGCAGCGTCGAGGGGTGGAGCTCCTACAATGAGCAGTTCTTC. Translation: CSVEGWSSYNEQFF.

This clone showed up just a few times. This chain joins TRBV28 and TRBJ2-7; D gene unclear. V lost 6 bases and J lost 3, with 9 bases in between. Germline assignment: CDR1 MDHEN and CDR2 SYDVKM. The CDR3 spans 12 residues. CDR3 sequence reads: CASSPLLYEQYF. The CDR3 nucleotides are TGTGCCAGCAGCCCGCTACTCTACGAGCAGTACTTC.

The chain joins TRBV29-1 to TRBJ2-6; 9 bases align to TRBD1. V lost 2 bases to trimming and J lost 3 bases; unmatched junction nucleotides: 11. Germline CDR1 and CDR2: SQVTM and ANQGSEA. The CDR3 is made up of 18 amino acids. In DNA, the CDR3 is TGCAGCGTTGAAATCCGGGACAGGGAAAGTTTTGGGGCCAACGTCCTGACTTTC. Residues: CSVEIRDRESFGANVLTF.

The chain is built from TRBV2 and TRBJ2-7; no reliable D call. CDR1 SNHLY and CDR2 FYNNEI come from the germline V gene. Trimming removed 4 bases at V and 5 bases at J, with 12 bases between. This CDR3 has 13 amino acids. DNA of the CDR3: TGTGCCAGCAGTGTATTGGTCAAAGACGAGCAGTACTTC. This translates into CASSVLVKDEQYF.

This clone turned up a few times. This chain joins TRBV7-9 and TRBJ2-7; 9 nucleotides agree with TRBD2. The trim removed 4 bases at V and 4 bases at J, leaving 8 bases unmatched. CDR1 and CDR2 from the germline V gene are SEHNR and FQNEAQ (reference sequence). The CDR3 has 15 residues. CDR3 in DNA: TGTGCCAGCAGCTCCTCGCGGGAGGGCCCTTACGAGCAGTACTTC. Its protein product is CASSSSREGPYEQYF.

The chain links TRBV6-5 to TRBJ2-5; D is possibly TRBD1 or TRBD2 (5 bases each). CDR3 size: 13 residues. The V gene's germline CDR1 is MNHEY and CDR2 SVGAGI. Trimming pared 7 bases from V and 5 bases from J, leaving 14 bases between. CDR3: CASTDGARETQYF. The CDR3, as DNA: TGTGCCAGCACGGACGGGGCTCGCGAGACCCAGTACTTC.